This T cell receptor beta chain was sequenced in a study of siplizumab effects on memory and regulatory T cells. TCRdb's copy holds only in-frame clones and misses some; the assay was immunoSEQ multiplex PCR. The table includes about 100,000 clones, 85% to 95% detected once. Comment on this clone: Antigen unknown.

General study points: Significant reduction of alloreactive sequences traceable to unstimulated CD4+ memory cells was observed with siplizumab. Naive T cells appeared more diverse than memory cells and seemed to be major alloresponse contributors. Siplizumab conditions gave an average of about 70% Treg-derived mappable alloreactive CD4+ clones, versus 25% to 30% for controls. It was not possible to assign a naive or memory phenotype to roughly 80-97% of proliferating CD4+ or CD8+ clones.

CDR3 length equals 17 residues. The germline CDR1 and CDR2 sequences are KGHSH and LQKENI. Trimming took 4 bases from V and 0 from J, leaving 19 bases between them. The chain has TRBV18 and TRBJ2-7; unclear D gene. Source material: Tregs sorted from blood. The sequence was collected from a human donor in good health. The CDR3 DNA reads TGTGCCAGCTCACTCGACGGTGGCGTCTTGAGCTCCTACGAGCAGTACTTC. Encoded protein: CASSLDGGVLSSYEQYF.